A single T cell receptor beta chain is shown here with its context. These data belong to a study of blood T cell repertoires in COVID-19. The length of the CDR3 is 15 residues. CDR1 is GTSNPN and CDR2 is SVGIG in the germline V gene (reference sequence). Trimming stripped 0 bases from V and 0 bases from J, with 8 bases between. The assay was immunoSEQ multiplex PCR, and TCRdb's table has in-frame clones only and misses some. Here the sample spans under 50,000 clones, 80% to 95% being singletons. The clonotype originates from a human donor in a cohort sampled during active COVID-19. This chain connects TRBV30 to TRBJ2-2; D might be TRBD1 (6 bases). The specimen was peripheral blood. The CDR3 loop is CAWSVGGANTGELFF. The CDR3 bases are TGTGCCTGGAGTGTAGGGGGAGCGAACACCGGGGAGCTGTTTTTT.